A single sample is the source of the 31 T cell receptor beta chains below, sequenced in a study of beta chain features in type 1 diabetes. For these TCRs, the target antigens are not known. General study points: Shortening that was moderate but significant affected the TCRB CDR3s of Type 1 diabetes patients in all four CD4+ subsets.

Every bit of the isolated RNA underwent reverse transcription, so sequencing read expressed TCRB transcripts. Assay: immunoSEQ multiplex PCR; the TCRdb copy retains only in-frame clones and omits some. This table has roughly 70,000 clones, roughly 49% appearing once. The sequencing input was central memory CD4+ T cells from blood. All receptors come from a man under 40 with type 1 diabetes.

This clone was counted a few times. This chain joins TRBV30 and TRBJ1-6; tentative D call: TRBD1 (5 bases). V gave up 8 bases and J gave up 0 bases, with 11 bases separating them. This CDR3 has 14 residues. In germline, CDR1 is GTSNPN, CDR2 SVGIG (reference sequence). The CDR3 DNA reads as TGTGCCGGACAAGCAAGCTCCTATAATTCACCCCTCCACTTT. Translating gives CAGQASSYNSPLHF.

DNA of the CDR3: TGTGCCAGCAGCCGACTCAAGACAGGGAGTCATGAAAAACTGTTTTTT. This translates into CASSRLKTGSHEKLFF. The chain combines TRBV27 with TRBJ1-4, with 7 positions matching TRBD1. Germline-derived CDR1 and CDR2 are MNHEY and SMNVEV (reference sequence). V shed 6 bases, J shed 6 bases, and the junction held 13 bases outside the gene matches. This CDR3 has 16 residues.

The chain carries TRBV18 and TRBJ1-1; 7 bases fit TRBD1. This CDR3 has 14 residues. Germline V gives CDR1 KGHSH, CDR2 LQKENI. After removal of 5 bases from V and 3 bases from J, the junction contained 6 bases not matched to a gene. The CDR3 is CASSFGQAHTEAFF. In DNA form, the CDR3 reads TGTGCCAGCTCATTTGGACAGGCCCACACTGAAGCTTTCTTT.

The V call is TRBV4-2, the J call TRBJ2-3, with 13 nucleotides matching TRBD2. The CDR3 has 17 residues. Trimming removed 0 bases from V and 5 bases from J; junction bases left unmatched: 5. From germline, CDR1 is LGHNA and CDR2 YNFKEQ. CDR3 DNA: TGTGCCAGCAGCCAAGAGACTAGCGGGGGGCGTGGAGATACGCAGTATTTT. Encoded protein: CASSQETSGGRGDTQYF.

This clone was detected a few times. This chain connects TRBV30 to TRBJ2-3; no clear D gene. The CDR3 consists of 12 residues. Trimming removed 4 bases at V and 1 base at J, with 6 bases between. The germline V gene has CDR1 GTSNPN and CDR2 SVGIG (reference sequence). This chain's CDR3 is CAWTEGTDTQYF. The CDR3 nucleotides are TGTGCCTGGACAGAGGGCACAGATACGCAGTATTTT.

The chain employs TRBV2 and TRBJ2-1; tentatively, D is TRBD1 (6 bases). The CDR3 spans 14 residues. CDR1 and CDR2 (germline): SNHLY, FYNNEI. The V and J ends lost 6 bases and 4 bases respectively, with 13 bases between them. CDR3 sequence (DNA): TGTGCCAGCAGGGCCGGGACATCATACAATGAGCAGTTCTTC. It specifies CASRAGTSYNEQFF.

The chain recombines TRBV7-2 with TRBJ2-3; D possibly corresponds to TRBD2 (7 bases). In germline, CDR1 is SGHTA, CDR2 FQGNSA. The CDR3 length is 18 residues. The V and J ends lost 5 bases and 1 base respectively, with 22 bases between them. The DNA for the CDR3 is TGTGCCAGCAGCCATTGGAGTGGCGGGGGCCGGGGCACAGATACGCAGTATTTT. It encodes CASSHWSGGGRGTDTQYF.

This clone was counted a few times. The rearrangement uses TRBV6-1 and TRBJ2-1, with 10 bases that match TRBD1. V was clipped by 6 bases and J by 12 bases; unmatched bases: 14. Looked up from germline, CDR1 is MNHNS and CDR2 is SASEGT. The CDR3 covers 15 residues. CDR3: CASSLWTGGDLGQFF. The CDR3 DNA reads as TGTGCCAGCAGCCTCTGGACAGGGGGGGATCTCGGGCAGTTCTTC.

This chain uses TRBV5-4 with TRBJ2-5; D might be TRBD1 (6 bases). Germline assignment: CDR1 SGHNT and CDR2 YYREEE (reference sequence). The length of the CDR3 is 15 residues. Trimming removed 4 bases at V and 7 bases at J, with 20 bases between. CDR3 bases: TGTGCCAGCAGCCCAACTCGCGACAGGCTTCGGACCCAGTACTTC. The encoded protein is CASSPTRDRLRTQYF.

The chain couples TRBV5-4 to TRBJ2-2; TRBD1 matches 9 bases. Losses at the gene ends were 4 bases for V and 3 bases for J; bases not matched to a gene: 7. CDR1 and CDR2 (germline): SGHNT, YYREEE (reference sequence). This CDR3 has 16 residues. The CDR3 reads CASSASGTGYTGELFF. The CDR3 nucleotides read TGTGCCAGCAGCGCCTCCGGGACAGGGTACACCGGGGAGCTGTTTTTT.

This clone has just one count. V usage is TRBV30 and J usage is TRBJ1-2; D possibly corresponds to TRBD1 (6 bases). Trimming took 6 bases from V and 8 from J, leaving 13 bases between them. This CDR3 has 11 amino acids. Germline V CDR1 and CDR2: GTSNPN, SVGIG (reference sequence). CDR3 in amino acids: CACSTGGGYTF. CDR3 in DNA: TGTGCCTGCTCGACAGGCGGGGGCTACACCTTC. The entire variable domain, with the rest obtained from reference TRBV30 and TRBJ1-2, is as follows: SQTIHQWPATLVQPVGSPLSLECTVEGTSNPNLYWYRQAAGRGLQLLFYSVGIGQISSEVPQNLSASRPQDRQFILSSKKLLLSDSGFYLCACSTGGGYTFGSGTRLTVV.

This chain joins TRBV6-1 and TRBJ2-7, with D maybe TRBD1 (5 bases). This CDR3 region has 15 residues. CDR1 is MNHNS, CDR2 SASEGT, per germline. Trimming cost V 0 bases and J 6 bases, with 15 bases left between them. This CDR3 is CASSEAVTEQLEQYF. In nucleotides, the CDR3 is TGTGCCAGCAGTGAAGCGGTGACAGAGCAACTCGAGCAGTACTTC.

CDR3 sequence (DNA): TGCGCCAGCAGCTTGGCGGAGGGGAGACGGGAGACCCAGTACTTC. It yields the protein CASSLAEGRRETQYF. The V call is TRBV5-1, the J call TRBJ2-5, with D perhaps matching TRBD2 (6 bases). CDR1 and CDR2 from the germline V gene are SGHRS and YFSETQ. The CDR3 totals 15 residues. V was pared by 0 bases and J by 5 bases, with 14 bases between.

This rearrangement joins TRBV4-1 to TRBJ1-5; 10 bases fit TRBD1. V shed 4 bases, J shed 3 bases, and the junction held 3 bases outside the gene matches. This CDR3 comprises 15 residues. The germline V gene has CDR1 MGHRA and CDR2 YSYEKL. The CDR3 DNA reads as TGCGCCAGCAGCCTAGGGACAGGGGCCAATCAGCCCCAGCATTTT. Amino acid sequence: CASSLGTGANQPQHF.

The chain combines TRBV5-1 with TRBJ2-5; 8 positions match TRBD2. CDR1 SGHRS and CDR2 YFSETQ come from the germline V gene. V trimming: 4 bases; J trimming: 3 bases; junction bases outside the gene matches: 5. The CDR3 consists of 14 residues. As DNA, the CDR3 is TGCGCCAGCAGCCCCCGGGGGGGAGAAGAGACCCAGTACTTC. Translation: CASSPRGGEETQYF.

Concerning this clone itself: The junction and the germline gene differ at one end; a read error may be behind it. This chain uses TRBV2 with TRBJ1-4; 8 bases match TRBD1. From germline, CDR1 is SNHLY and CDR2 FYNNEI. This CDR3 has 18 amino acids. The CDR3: CASSEFFTRGQGNGKLFF. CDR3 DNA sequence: TGTGCCAGCAGTGAATTTTTCACCCGAGGACAGGGTAATGGAAAACTGTTTTTT. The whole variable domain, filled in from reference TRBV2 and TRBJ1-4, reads EPEVTQTPSHQVTQMGQEVILRCVPISNHLYFYWYRQILGQKVEFLVSFYNNEISEKSEIFDDQFSVERPDGSNFTLKIRSTKLEDSAMYFCASSEFFTRGQGNGKLFFGSGTQLSVL.

The CDR3 sequence is CAWSDSTGAVGYTF. CDR3 sequence (DNA): TGTGCCTGGAGTGACTCGACAGGAGCGGTTGGCTACACCTTC. The rearrangement joins TRBV30 to TRBJ1-2, with TRBD1 as a possible D gene (6 bases). Germline-derived CDR1 and CDR2 are GTSNPN and SVGIG (reference sequence). The ends were cut back, 1 base at V and 7 bases at J, with 16 bases in the middle. The CDR3 sequence is 14 residues long. The full variable domain, in which reference TRBV30 and TRBJ1-2 provide the parts outside the CDR3, is SQTIHQWPATLVQPVGSPLSLECTVEGTSNPNLYWYRQAAGRGLQLLFYSVGIGQISSEVPQNLSASRPQDRQFILSSKKLLLSDSGFYLCAWSDSTGAVGYTFGSGTRLTVV.

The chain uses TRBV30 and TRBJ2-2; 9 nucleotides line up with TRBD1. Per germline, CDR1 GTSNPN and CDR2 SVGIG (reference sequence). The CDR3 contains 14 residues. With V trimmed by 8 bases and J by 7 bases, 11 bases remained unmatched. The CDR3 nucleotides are TGTGCCCTGGAACGAGGGACAGGGAACGGGGAGCTGTTTTTT. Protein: CALERGTGNGELFF.

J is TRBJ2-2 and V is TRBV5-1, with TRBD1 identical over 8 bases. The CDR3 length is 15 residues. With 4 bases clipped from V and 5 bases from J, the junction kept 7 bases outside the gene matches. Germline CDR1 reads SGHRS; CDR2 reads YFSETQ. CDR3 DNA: TGCGCCAGCAGCCCCCCCTGGACAGGGACCGGGGAGCTGTTTTTT. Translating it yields CASSPPWTGTGELFF.

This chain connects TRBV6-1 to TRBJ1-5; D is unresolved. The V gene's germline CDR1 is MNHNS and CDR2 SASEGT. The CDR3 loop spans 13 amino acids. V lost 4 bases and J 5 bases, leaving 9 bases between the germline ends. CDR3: CASSGERDQPQHF. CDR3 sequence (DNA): TGTGCCAGCAGTGGGGAGCGGGATCAGCCCCAGCATTTT.

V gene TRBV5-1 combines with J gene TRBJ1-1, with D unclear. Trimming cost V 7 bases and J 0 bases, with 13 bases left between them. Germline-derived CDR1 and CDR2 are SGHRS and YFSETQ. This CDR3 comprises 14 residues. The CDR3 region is CASRPLGMNTEAFF. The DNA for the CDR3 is TGCGCCAGCCGCCCGCTTGGCATGAACACTGAAGCTTTCTTT. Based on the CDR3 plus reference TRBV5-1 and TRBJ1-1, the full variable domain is KAGVTQTPRYLIKTRGQQVTLSCSPISGHRSVSWYQQTPGQGLQFLFEYFSETQRNKGNFPGRFSGRQFSNSRSEMNVSTLELGDSALYLCASRPLGMNTEAFFGQGTRLTVV.

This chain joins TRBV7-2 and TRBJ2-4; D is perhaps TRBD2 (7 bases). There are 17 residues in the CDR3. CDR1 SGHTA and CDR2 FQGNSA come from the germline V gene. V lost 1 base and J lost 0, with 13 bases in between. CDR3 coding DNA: TGTGCCAGCAGCTTAGGAGGGGGGGGCGTAGCCAAAAACATTCAGTACTTC. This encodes CASSLGGGGVAKNIQYF.

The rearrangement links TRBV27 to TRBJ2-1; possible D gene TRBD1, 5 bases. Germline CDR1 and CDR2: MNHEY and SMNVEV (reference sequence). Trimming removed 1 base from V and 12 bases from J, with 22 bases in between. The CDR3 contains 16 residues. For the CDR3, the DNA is TGTGCCAGCAGTTTATTTGGGGCCTCAGTTAGACAAGGGCAGTTCTTC. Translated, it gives CASSLFGASVRQGQFF.

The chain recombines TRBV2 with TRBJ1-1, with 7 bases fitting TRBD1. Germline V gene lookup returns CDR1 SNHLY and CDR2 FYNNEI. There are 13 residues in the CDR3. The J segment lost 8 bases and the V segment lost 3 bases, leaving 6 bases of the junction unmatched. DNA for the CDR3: TGTGCCAGCAGTGATGGTGGACAGGTAGAAGCTTTCTTT. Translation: CASSDGGQVEAFF.

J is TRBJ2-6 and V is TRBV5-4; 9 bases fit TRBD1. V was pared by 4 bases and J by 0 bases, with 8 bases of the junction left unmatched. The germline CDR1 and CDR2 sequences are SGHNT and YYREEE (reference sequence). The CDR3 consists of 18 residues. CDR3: CASSGPGQGVSGANVLTF. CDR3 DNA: TGTGCCAGCAGCGGGCCGGGACAGGGCGTCTCTGGGGCCAACGTCCTGACTTTC.

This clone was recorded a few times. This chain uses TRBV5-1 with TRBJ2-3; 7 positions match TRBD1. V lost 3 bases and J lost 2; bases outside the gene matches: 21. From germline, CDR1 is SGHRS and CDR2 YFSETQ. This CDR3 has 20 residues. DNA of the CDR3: TGCGCCAGCAGCTCCCCAAGACAGGGTGGACTCAGGTCCTTCACAGATACGCAGTATTTT. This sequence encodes CASSSPRQGGLRSFTDTQYF.

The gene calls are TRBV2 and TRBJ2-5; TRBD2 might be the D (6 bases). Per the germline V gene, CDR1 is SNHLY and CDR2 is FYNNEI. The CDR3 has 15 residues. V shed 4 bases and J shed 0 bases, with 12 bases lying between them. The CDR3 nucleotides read TGTGCCAGCAGTGTGGGTAGCGGAAACCAAGAGACCCAGTACTTC. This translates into CASSVGSGNQETQYF.

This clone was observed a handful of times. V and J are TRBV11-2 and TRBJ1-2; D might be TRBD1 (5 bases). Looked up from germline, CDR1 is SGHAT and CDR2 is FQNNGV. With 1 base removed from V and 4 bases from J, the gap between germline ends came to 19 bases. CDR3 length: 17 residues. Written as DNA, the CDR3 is TGTGCCAGCAGCTTAGGGTTACTGGCAGGGCCGGGCTATGGCTACACCTTC. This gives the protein CASSLGLLAGPGYGYTF. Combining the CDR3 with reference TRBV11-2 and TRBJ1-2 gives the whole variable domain EAGVAQSPRYKIIEKRQSVAFWCNPISGHATLYWYQQILGQGPKLLIQFQNNGVVDDSQLPKDRFSAERLKGVDSTLKIQPAKLEDSAVYLCASSLGLLAGPGYGYTFGSGTRLTVV.

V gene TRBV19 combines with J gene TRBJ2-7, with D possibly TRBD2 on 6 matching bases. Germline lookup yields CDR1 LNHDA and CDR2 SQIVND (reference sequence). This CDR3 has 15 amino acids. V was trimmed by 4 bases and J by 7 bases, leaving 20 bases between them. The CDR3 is CASSTGTPLMGEQYF. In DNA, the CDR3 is TGTGCCAGTAGTACCGGGACTCCGCTGATGGGGGAGCAGTACTTC. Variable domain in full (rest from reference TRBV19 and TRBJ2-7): DGGITQSPKYLFRKEGQNVTLSCEQNLNHDAMYWYRQDPGQGLRLIYYSQIVNDFQKGDIAEGYSVSREKKESFPLTVTSAQKNPTAFYLCASSTGTPLMGEQYFGPGTRLTVT.

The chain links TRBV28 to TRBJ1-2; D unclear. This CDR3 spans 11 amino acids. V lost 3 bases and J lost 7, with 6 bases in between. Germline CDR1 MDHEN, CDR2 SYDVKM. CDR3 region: CASSLTSGYTF. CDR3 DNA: TGTGCCAGCAGTTTGACATCTGGCTACACCTTC.

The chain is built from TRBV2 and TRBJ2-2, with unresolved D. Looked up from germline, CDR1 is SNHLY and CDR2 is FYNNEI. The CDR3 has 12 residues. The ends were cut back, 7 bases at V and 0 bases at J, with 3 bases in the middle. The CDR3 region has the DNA TGTGCCAGCACGGCGAACACCGGGGAGCTGTTTTTT. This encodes CASTANTGELFF. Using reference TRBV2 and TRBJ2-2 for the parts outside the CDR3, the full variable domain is EPEVTQTPSHQVTQMGQEVILRCVPISNHLYFYWYRQILGQKVEFLVSFYNNEISEKSEIFDDQFSVERPDGSNFTLKIRSTKLEDSAMYFCASTANTGELFFGEGSRLTVL.